This T cell receptor beta chain was sequenced during a study of post-analysis software for immune sequencing data. Study summary: The disease courses spanned relapsing-remitting, secondary progressive and progressive-relapsing forms of multiple sclerosis. Whole-study results and caveats: Analysis by F measure revealed that same-batch samples clustered strongly together. Included in a set of roughly five TRBV segments more frequent in patients than controls were TRBV5-6, TRBV5-1 and TRBV20-1. When compared against controls, multiple sclerosis patients showed significantly lower normalized Chao1 diversity.

In the case of this clonotype: Its matching antigen is unknown.

TCR beta libraries were prepared from cDNA with unique molecular identifiers. TCRdb processed the PCR reads anew with MiXCR; each CDR3 protein has one entry. The sample holds about 540,000 distinct CDR3 sequences, around a third seen once. Germline values: CDR1 SEHNR, CDR2 FQNEAQ (reference sequence). The CDR3 has 15 residues. V was trimmed by 1 base and J by 1 base, leaving 10 bases between them. Sequencing was performed on blood. This TCR was recovered from a girl younger than 18 with multiple sclerosis. The genes are TRBV7-9 and TRBJ1-1; D call uncertain. Here the CDR3 DNA reads TGTGCCAGCAGCTTAGGCTCGATGGCGAACACTGAAGCTTTCTTT. Translating gives CASSLGSMANTEAFF.